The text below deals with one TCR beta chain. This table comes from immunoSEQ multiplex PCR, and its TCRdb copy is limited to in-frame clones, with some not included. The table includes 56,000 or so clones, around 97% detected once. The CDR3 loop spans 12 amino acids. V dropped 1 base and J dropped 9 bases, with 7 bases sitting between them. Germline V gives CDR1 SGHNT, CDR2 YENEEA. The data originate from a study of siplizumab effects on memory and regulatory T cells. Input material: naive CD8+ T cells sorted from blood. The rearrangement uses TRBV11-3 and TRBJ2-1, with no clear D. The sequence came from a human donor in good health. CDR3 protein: CASSLGSGEQFF. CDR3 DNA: TGTGCCAGCAGCTTAGGATCCGGTGAGCAGTTCTTC.